The 3 T cell receptor beta chains below come from one sample, sequenced in a study of T cell responses to AZD1222 COVID-19 vaccine. Some clones are missing from TCRdb's copy, which holds only in-frame ones; the method was immunoSEQ multiplex PCR. The table lists 120,000 to 150,000 clones, about 90% of them singletons, with less than 5.5% in the top ten. The specimen was peripheral blood, collected on day 0 of AZD1222 vaccination. These receptors were taken from an adult in good health.

V usage is TRBV4-2 and J usage is TRBJ2-5; 8 bases map to TRBD2. Per germline, CDR1 LGHNA and CDR2 YNFKEQ. The CDR3 covers 15 residues. V shed 4 bases, J shed 5 bases, and the junction held 9 bases outside the gene matches. The CDR3: CASSRVQGLGETQYF. CDR3 nucleotide sequence: TGTGCCAGCAGCCGAGTACAGGGACTAGGGGAGACCCAGTACTTC.

This chain uses TRBV9 with TRBJ2-5, with D possibly being TRBD2 (5 bases). CDR1 SGDLS and CDR2 YYNGEE come from the germline V gene. The ends were cut back, 6 bases at V and 4 bases at J, with 19 bases in the middle. The CDR3 runs 15 residues. In nucleotides, the CDR3 is TGTGCCAGCACGAGGGATCCGGGCGCCCCAGAGACCCAGTACTTC. Translating it yields CASTRDPGAPETQYF. Full variable domain (outside the CDR3, taken from reference TRBV9 and TRBJ2-5): DSGVTQTPKHLITATGQRVTLRCSPRSGDLSVYWYQQSLDQGLQFLIQYYNGEERAKGNILERFSAQQFPDLHSELNLSSLELGDSALYFCASTRDPGAPETQYFGPGTRLLVL.

The V and J genes are TRBV4-2 and TRBJ2-1; 12 bases are shared with TRBD2. The trim removed 3 bases at V and 3 bases at J, leaving 3 bases unmatched. The CDR3 loop spans 16 amino acids. Germline V gene lookup returns CDR1 LGHNA and CDR2 YNFKEQ. The CDR3 region is CASSHETSGSYNEQFF. The CDR3 DNA is TGTGCCAGCAGCCATGAGACTAGCGGGAGCTACAATGAGCAGTTCTTC.